This T cell receptor beta chain was found in a study of blood T cell repertoires in COVID-19. At the level of the study: The United States, Italy and Spain supplied acute and convalescent COVID-19 samples.

V lost 5 bases to trimming and J lost 4 bases, with 14 bases between them. This CDR3 is built from 14 residues. Germline values: CDR1 SGHNT, CDR2 YENEEA. In the source study's methods: Reference gene primer amplification in the assay estimated nucleated cell counts. Using immunoSEQ multiplex PCR, the repertoire was profiled, and TCRdb retains in-frame clones only, with some absent. That table gives V, J and clone size, and the DNA gave D and trimming. Of some 110,000 clones in the sample, about 80% were seen once. The rearrangement links TRBV11-3 to TRBJ1-1; possibly TRBD1 for D (6 bases). This TCR was sampled from an elderly woman with active or convalescent COVID-19. The material sequenced was peripheral blood. The CDR3 protein is CASSKSGGATEAFF. The CDR3 DNA sequence: TGTGCCAGCAGCAAATCGGGGGGCGCCACTGAAGCTTTCTTT.